The 5 T cell receptor beta chains presented below share a single source sample, sequenced in a study of T cell responses to AZD1222 COVID-19 vaccine. Sequencing used immunoSEQ multiplex PCR; TCRdb keeps in-frame clones, though not all of them. Here the sample spans 180,000 or so clones, over 90% being singletons. Sample: peripheral blood, taken on day 0 of AZD1222 vaccination. The receptors shown here come from an adult in good health.

A single count supports this clone. The V and J genes are TRBV6-5 and TRBJ1-4; D unresolved. The germline CDR1 and CDR2 sequences are MNHEY and SVGAGI. The ends were cut back, 7 bases at V and 4 bases at J, with 13 bases in the middle. The CDR3 length is 14 residues. CDR3: CASKSWSYNEKLFF. The CDR3 region has the DNA TGTGCCAGCAAATCCTGGTCTTATAATGAAAAACTGTTTTTT.

The chain combines TRBV4-1 with TRBJ1-2, with D perhaps matching TRBD1 (6 bases). The CDR3 runs 16 residues. Germline V lookup: CDR1 MGHRA, CDR2 YSYEKL. The ends were cut back, 1 base at V and 1 base at J, with 13 bases in the middle. For the CDR3, the DNA is TGCGCCAGCAGCCAAGTTTGGCAGGGGTATAACTATGGCTACACCTTC. It specifies CASSQVWQGYNYGYTF.

The J gene is TRBJ2-7, the V gene TRBV18; 12 positions agree with TRBD2. Germline V gene lookup returns CDR1 KGHSH and CDR2 LQKENI. Germline trimming cut 1 base from V and 5 bases from J; bases unmatched to any gene: 12. The CDR3 contains 18 residues. As DNA, the CDR3 is TGTGCCAGCTCACCACGGGCACTAGCGGGGGGAGGCGGTGACGAGCAGTACTTC. It specifies CASSPRALAGGGGDEQYF.

In this sample, this clone turned up once. J is TRBJ1-5 and V is TRBV28; no reliable D call. There are 15 residues in the CDR3. V was clipped by 2 bases and J by 2 bases, with 10 bases between them. CDR1 is MDHEN and CDR2 is SYDVKM in the germline V gene. This CDR3 is CASSLGLARNQPQHF. The CDR3 DNA is TGTGCCAGCAGTTTAGGACTGGCCCGCAATCAGCCCCAGCATTTT.

Turning to this clone: This could be a read error, since a much larger clone is one nucleotide away. The rearrangement uses TRBV12-3 or TRBV12-4 and TRBJ1-1, with unresolved D. V shed 2 bases and J shed 1 base, with 5 bases lying between them. The CDR3 has 13 amino acids. CDR3 sequence reads: CASSLNGNTEAFF. The CDR3 nucleotides are TGTGCCAGCAGTTTAAACGGGAACACTGAAGCTTTCTTT.